Listed below are T cell receptor beta chains from one sample, sequenced in a study of technical replicates of blood from several donors. Here immunoSEQ multiplex PCR was the method, and the copy in TCRdb shows in-frame clones only, minus some. The sample has tens of thousands of clones, approximately 94% seen once. Sample: PBMCs. These receptor sequences come from a human donor in good health. Some clones in this sample may be carry-over from other donors' samples. The CDR3 runs from the conserved cysteine through the conserved F or W. Fields, in order: V gene, clone size, J gene, D gene, CDR3 DNA, CDR3 protein. D genes are given only for firm matches. Size is stated for part of the rows, as once, few or many counts, or as a class when the clone is expanded.

V gene: TRBV10-3; clone size: NA; J gene: TRBJ1-2; D gene: NA; CDR3 DNA: TGTGCCATCAGTGAGAATCCTAGAGTCTATGGCTACACCTTC; CDR3 protein: CAISENPRVYGYTF
V gene: TRBV5-4; clone size: NA; J gene: TRBJ2-3; D gene: TRBD2; CDR3 DNA: TGTGCCAGCAGCTCCGGGACTAGCGGGAGGTCGAATACGCAGTATTTT; CDR3 protein: CASSSGTSGRSNTQYF
V gene: TRBV6-5; clone size: NA; J gene: TRBJ1-2; D gene: TRBD1; CDR3 DNA: TGTGCCAGCAGCCTCGGACAGGGGAGGTATGGCTACACCTTC; CDR3 protein: CASSLGQGRYGYTF
V gene: TRBV21-1; clone size: large; J gene: TRBJ2-5; D gene: NA; CDR3 DNA: TGTGCCACCCTCGGAGGGGCCGATAAAGAGACCCAGTACTTC; CDR3 protein: CATLGGADKETQYF
V gene: TRBV10-3; clone size: NA; J gene: TRBJ2-1; D gene: NA; CDR3 DNA: TGTGCCATCGGTTTGGGGCTTGAGCAGTTCTTC; CDR3 protein: CAIGLGLEQFF
V gene: TRBV6-4; clone size: NA; J gene: TRBJ2-1; D gene: TRBD2; CDR3 DNA: TGTGCCAGCAGTGACGGACCTAGCGGGAGCACTGAGCAGTTCTTC; CDR3 protein: CASSDGPSGSTEQFF
V gene: TRBV25-1; clone size: NA; J gene: TRBJ1-2; D gene: NA; CDR3 DNA: TGTGCCAGCAGTGGGTACAGGGATCTTGGCTACACCTTC; CDR3 protein: CASSGYRDLGYTF
V gene: TRBV14; clone size: NA; J gene: TRBJ2-1; D gene: TRBD2; CDR3 DNA: TGTGCCAGCAGCCAAACTAGCGGGAGGGCCTATGAGCAGTTCTTC; CDR3 protein: CASSQTSGRAYEQFF
V gene: TRBV30; clone size: once; J gene: TRBJ1-2; D gene: NA; CDR3 DNA: TGTGCCTGGAGTGTCGAGGGAAACTATGGCTACACCTTC; CDR3 protein: CAWSVEGNYGYTF
V gene: TRBV6-5; clone size: NA; J gene: TRBJ1-2; D gene: NA; CDR3 DNA: TGTGCCGTAAAAGGGAGTAACTATGGCTACACCTTC; CDR3 protein: CAVKGSNYGYTF
V gene: TRBV19; clone size: NA; J gene: TRBJ2-5; D gene: NA; CDR3 DNA: TGTGCCAGTACCCAAGACAGGTACCAAGAGACCCAGTACTTC; CDR3 protein: CASTQDRYQETQYF
V gene: TRBV16; clone size: NA; J gene: TRBJ1-6; D gene: TRBD1; CDR3 DNA: TGTGCCAGCAGCCAATCGTTGCGACAGGGGGCGAATTCACCCCTCCACTTT; CDR3 protein: CASSQSLRQGANSPLHF
V gene: TRBV19; clone size: once; J gene: TRBJ1-1; D gene: NA; CDR3 DNA: TGTGCCAGTAGTATAGGAGGGCAGAACACTGAAGCTTTCTTT; CDR3 protein: CASSIGGQNTEAFF
V gene: TRBV4-1; clone size: NA; J gene: TRBJ2-3; D gene: TRBD1; CDR3 DNA: TGCGCCAGCAGCCCACAGGGGGCGGGCACAGATACGCAGTATTTT; CDR3 protein: CASSPQGAGTDTQYF
V gene: TRBV4-2; clone size: NA; J gene: TRBJ2-5; D gene: TRBD2; CDR3 DNA: TGTGCCAGCAGCCAACACGGGACTAGCGGGGGGCTACAAGAGACCCAGTACTTC; CDR3 protein: CASSQHGTSGGLQETQYF
V gene: TRBV7-2; clone size: NA; J gene: TRBJ1-2; D gene: TRBD1; CDR3 DNA: TGTGCCAGCAGCCCCGGACAGGGAGGGCTTCCAGGCTACACCTTC; CDR3 protein: CASSPGQGGLPGYTF
V gene: TRBV19; clone size: NA; J gene: TRBJ2-3; D gene: NA; CDR3 DNA: TGTGCCAGTAGAGGAGGGACTTTCTACACAGATACGCAGTATTTT; CDR3 protein: CASRGGTFYTDTQYF
V gene: TRBV4-3; clone size: NA; J gene: TRBJ2-1; D gene: TRBD2; CDR3 DNA: TGCGCCAGCAGCCAATCACGCGGGAGCTCCTACAATGAGCAGTTCTTC; CDR3 protein: CASSQSRGSSYNEQFF
V gene: TRBV7-9; clone size: NA; J gene: TRBJ2-3; D gene: TRBD1; CDR3 DNA: TGTGCCAGCAGCTTAAGGGACAGGTACACAGATACGCAGTATTTT; CDR3 protein: CASSLRDRYTDTQYF
V gene: TRBV18; clone size: NA; J gene: TRBJ1-1; D gene: TRBD1; CDR3 DNA: TGTGCCAGCTCACCGGACAGGCACATGAACACTGAAGCTTTCTTT; CDR3 protein: CASSPDRHMNTEAFF
V gene: TRBV6-5; clone size: NA; J gene: TRBJ2-3; D gene: TRBD2; CDR3 DNA: TGTGCCAGCAGTTACGCGGGGGGCGCAGATACGCAGTATTTT; CDR3 protein: CASSYAGGADTQYF
V gene: TRBV6-1; clone size: NA; J gene: TRBJ2-3; D gene: NA; CDR3 DNA: TGTGCCAGCAGGGAGTTGGTAGCAACAGATACGCAGTATTTT; CDR3 protein: CASRELVATDTQYF
V gene: TRBV9; clone size: NA; J gene: TRBJ2-5; D gene: TRBD2; CDR3 DNA: TGTGCCAGCAGCAGTAATAGCGGGTATTTGGAGACCCAGTACTTC; CDR3 protein: CASSSNSGYLETQYF
V gene: TRBV27; clone size: NA; J gene: TRBJ2-1; D gene: TRBD1; CDR3 DNA: TGTGCCAGCAGCCTTTTCCCGGGACAGGATTACAATGAGCAGTTCTTC; CDR3 protein: CASSLFPGQDYNEQFF
V gene: TRBV27; clone size: NA; J gene: TRBJ2-1; D gene: TRBD2; CDR3 DNA: TGTGCCAGCAGTACGGGACTAGCGGGGGATTTCTACAATGAGCAGTTCTTC; CDR3 protein: CASSTGLAGDFYNEQFF
V gene: TRBV12-1; clone size: once; J gene: TRBJ1-2; D gene: NA; CDR3 DNA: TGTGCCAGCAGCCATGGGGCGCCCAACTATGGCTACACCTTC; CDR3 protein: CASSHGAPNYGYTF
V gene: TRBV6-5; clone size: NA; J gene: TRBJ2-7; D gene: TRBD1; CDR3 DNA: TGTGCCAGCAGTTACACACGGACAGGGGTCTACGAGCAGTACTTC; CDR3 protein: CASSYTRTGVYEQYF
V gene: TRBV5-1; clone size: NA; J gene: TRBJ1-5; D gene: NA; CDR3 DNA: TGCGCCAGCAGTACCTCACAGGGAGGCAATCAGCCCCAGCATTTT; CDR3 protein: CASSTSQGGNQPQHF
V gene: TRBV4-1; clone size: NA; J gene: TRBJ2-7; D gene: TRBD1; CDR3 DNA: TGCGCCAGCAGCCAAGATCCGGGGACAGATTACGAGCAGTACTTC; CDR3 protein: CASSQDPGTDYEQYF
V gene: TRBV25-1; clone size: NA; J gene: TRBJ2-5; D gene: NA; CDR3 DNA: TGTGCCAGCAACTTAGGGGTAGAATTGGCCCAGTACTTC; CDR3 protein: CASNLGVELAQYF
V gene: TRBV5-4; clone size: NA; J gene: TRBJ1-1; D gene: NA; CDR3 DNA: TGTGCCAGCAGCTTGGCCAGCACTGAAGCTTTCTTT; CDR3 protein: CASSLASTEAFF
V gene: TRBV5-6; clone size: NA; J gene: TRBJ1-6; D gene: NA; CDR3 DNA: TGTGCCAGCACCCAGGGGATAGTGAGTTCACCCCTCCACTTT; CDR3 protein: CASTQGIVSSPLHF
V gene: TRBV7-9; clone size: NA; J gene: TRBJ1-2; D gene: NA; CDR3 DNA: TGTGCCAGCAGTTTATACGGGTTAGGTGGCTACACCTTC; CDR3 protein: CASSLYGLGGYTF
V gene: TRBV6-1; clone size: NA; J gene: TRBJ1-6; D gene: NA; CDR3 DNA: TGTGCCAGCAGTGCCGCGGAGGGCAGCTCCTATAATTCACCCCTCCACTTT; CDR3 protein: CASSAAEGSSYNSPLHF
V gene: TRBV23-1; clone size: NA; J gene: TRBJ1-3; D gene: NA; CDR3 DNA: TGCGCCAGCAGTCAATGGGCAGGGGCCCACCTTCGGGCTGGAAACACCATATATTTT; CDR3 protein: CASSQWAGAHLRAGNTIYF
V gene: TRBV6-5; clone size: NA; J gene: TRBJ2-1; D gene: NA; CDR3 DNA: TGTGCCAGCAGTTACTCGAACGGGTACAATGAGCAGTTCTTC; CDR3 protein: CASSYSNGYNEQFF
V gene: TRBV6-1; clone size: NA; J gene: TRBJ2-7; D gene: TRBD1; CDR3 DNA: TGTGCCAGCAGTGAGCCGGACAGGGGAGTCTACGAGCAGTACTTC; CDR3 protein: CASSEPDRGVYEQYF
V gene: TRBV4-2; clone size: NA; J gene: TRBJ1-2; D gene: NA; CDR3 DNA: TGTGCCAGCAGCCAAGAAGCAGGGTCCTATGGCTACACCTTC; CDR3 protein: CASSQEAGSYGYTF
V gene: TRBV29-1; clone size: NA; J gene: TRBJ1-2; D gene: NA; CDR3 DNA: TGCAGCGCTACGATGACGGGGATCTATGGCTACACCTTC; CDR3 protein: CSATMTGIYGYTF
V gene: TRBV5-6; clone size: NA; J gene: TRBJ2-3; D gene: NA; CDR3 DNA: TGTGCCAGCAGCTTGGAACCCGGGGTGGGTGATACGCAGTATTTT; CDR3 protein: CASSLEPGVGDTQYF
V gene: TRBV29-1; clone size: once; J gene: TRBJ1-4; D gene: TRBD1; CDR3 DNA: TGCAGCGCCACAGGGGCCTCGGGCGAAAAACTGTTTTTT; CDR3 protein: CSATGASGEKLFF
V gene: TRBV7-8; clone size: NA; J gene: TRBJ2-1; D gene: TRBD2; CDR3 DNA: TGTGCCAGCAGCTTAGCGAGCGGGAGCTCCTACAATGAGCAGTTCTTC; CDR3 protein: CASSLASGSSYNEQFF
V gene: TRBV18; clone size: NA; J gene: TRBJ1-1; D gene: TRBD1; CDR3 DNA: TGTGCCAGCTCACCAAGAGACAGGGGATTTGAAGCTTTCTTT; CDR3 protein: CASSPRDRGFEAFF
V gene: TRBV5-8; clone size: NA; J gene: TRBJ1-5; D gene: TRBD1; CDR3 DNA: TGTGCCAGCAGCTTCCGACAGGGAAGGTGGGCCAATCAGCCCCAGCATTTT; CDR3 protein: CASSFRQGRWANQPQHF
V gene: TRBV5-1; clone size: NA; J gene: TRBJ1-5; D gene: TRBD1; CDR3 DNA: TGCGCCAGCAGCTCGGGACAGGTCAATCAGCCCCAGCATTTT; CDR3 protein: CASSSGQVNQPQHF
V gene: TRBV15; clone size: NA; J gene: TRBJ2-2; D gene: TRBD2; CDR3 DNA: TGTGCCACCAGCAGACCTGGACTAGCCGCCGGGGAGCTGTTTTTT; CDR3 protein: CATSRPGLAAGELFF
V gene: TRBV6-6; clone size: NA; J gene: TRBJ1-6; D gene: NA; CDR3 DNA: TGTGCCAGCAGCCTGGGACAAAATAATTCACCCCTCCACTTT; CDR3 protein: CASSLGQNNSPLHF
V gene: TRBV30; clone size: NA; J gene: TRBJ1-6; D gene: NA; CDR3 DNA: TGTGCCTGGAGTCTCGGGGGGGCCAATTCACCCCTCCACTTT; CDR3 protein: CAWSLGGANSPLHF
V gene: TRBV7-9; clone size: NA; J gene: TRBJ2-7; D gene: NA; CDR3 DNA: TGTGCCAGCAGCTTCGGTACACTAGCCTACGAGCAGTACTTC; CDR3 protein: CASSFGTLAYEQYF
V gene: TRBV4-2; clone size: NA; J gene: TRBJ2-7; D gene: NA; CDR3 DNA: TGTGCCAGCAGCCAAGAATTACAAGCCTACGAGCAGTACTTC; CDR3 protein: CASSQELQAYEQYF
V gene: TRBV7-2; clone size: NA; J gene: TRBJ1-5; D gene: NA; CDR3 DNA: TGTGCCAGCAGCTTAGGGTATCGCGAAGGGGCCGTTAGCAATCAGCCCCAGCATTTT; CDR3 protein: CASSLGYREGAVSNQPQHF
V gene: TRBV5-4; clone size: NA; J gene: TRBJ2-1; D gene: TRBD2; CDR3 DNA: TGTGCCAGCAGCTTAGCGGGAGGCTCTACATATGGGCAGTTCTTC; CDR3 protein: CASSLAGGSTYGQFF
V gene: TRBV7-2; clone size: NA; J gene: TRBJ2-1; D gene: NA; CDR3 DNA: TGTGCCAGCAGCTTACTGGGGGCCTCGGATGAGCAGTTCTTC; CDR3 protein: CASSLLGASDEQFF
V gene: TRBV10-3; clone size: NA; J gene: TRBJ2-3; D gene: TRBD2; CDR3 DNA: TGTGCCGCAATGGGCGGGAGGCTCACAGATACGCAGTATTTT; CDR3 protein: CAAMGGRLTDTQYF
V gene: TRBV5-5; clone size: NA; J gene: TRBJ1-1; D gene: NA; CDR3 DNA: TGTGCCAGCAGCTTGGGGTTCGGGGGTTTTGAAGCTTTCTTT; CDR3 protein: CASSLGFGGFEAFF